This T cell receptor beta chain derives from a study of blood T cell repertoires in COVID-19. This clone has just one count. Profiled with immunoSEQ multiplex PCR; TCRdb holds only in-frame clones, not every one. The table lists about 93,000 clones, about nine tenths of them singletons. The sample comprised peripheral blood. The clonotype comes from a human donor with active COVID-19. The donor label of this sample is uncertain.

This chain's CDR3 is CASSYSPAFQRDEQFF. Here the CDR3 DNA reads TGTGCCAGCAGTTACTCGCCGGCCTTTCAGCGGGATGAGCAGTTCTTC. The J gene is TRBJ2-1, the V gene TRBV6-2 or TRBV6-3; D is possibly TRBD2 (6 bases). The germline gives CDR1 MNHEY, CDR2 SVGEGT. The V end was cut by 0 bases, the J end by 8 bases, with 17 bases between. The CDR3 sequence is 16 residues long.